Below, 28 T cell receptor beta chains from the same sample are listed, as sequenced in a study of early T cells in non-severe SARS-CoV-2 infection. MiXCR, applied by TCRdb to the 5' RACE reads, yields one record per CDR3 protein. The sample shows about 61,000 distinct CDR3 sequences, 9.5% to 15% of them seen only once. The sample consisted of whole blood, taken at baseline. Receptor source: an adult who was a healthcare worker with PCR-confirmed SARS-CoV-2 infection or an uninfected control (not recorded which). The donor label of this sample is uncertain.

This clonotype appeared many times. V and J are TRBV21-1 and TRBJ2-7; the table's D call TRBD1 went unverified against the DNA. TRBV21-1 is listed as a pseudogene. The CDR3 totals 17 residues. The CDR3 sequence: CASRCHPGENSSYEQYV. The CDR3 region has the DNA TGTGCCAGCAGATGCCACCCGGGGGAGAATAGCTCCTACGAGCAGTACGTC.

This clonotype was seen more than once but under ten times. The chain has TRBV7-2 and TRBJ2-3, with D possibly being TRBD1 (6 bases). With 4 bases removed from V and 6 bases from J, the gap between germline ends came to 17 bases. The germline CDR1 and CDR2 sequences are SGHTA and FQGNSA. CDR3 length equals 15 residues. The CDR3 DNA reads TGTGCCAGCAGCTCCGAAAGCAGGGGATCCGATACGCAGTATTTT. Protein product: CASSSESRGSDTQYF.

The chain employs TRBV10-1 and TRBJ1-1; D possibly corresponds to TRBD1 (5 bases). Germline lookup yields CDR1 WNHNN and CDR2 SYGVQD (reference sequence). Trimming left V 4 bases short and J 1 base short, with 7 bases between. This CDR3 is 13 amino acids long. CDR3 in DNA: TGCGCCAGCAGTGCAACAGGGAACACTGAAGCTTTCTTT. As protein: CASSATGNTEAFF.

The rearrangement joins TRBV20-1 to TRBJ1-1, with D uncertain. Trimming stripped 2 bases from V and 1 base from J, with 11 bases between. The CDR3 is 14 amino acids. Germline V lookup: CDR1 DFQATT, CDR2 SNEGSKA (reference sequence). The DNA of the CDR3 is TGCAGTGCTAGATACGGAGCCGGGAACACTGAAGCTTTCTTT. As protein: CSARYGAGNTEAFF.

This clonotype has just a few counts. J is TRBJ1-2 and V is TRBV6-2 or TRBV6-3; no reliable D call. CDR1 and CDR2 (germline): MNHEY, SVGEGT. CDR3 length: 12 amino acids. V lost 8 bases, J lost 3 bases, and 10 bases lay in between. The CDR3 DNA is TGTGCCAGCCGTTCGGGATACTATGGCTACACCTTC. This encodes CASRSGYYGYTF.

This clonotype was seen more than once but under ten times. The chain couples TRBV2 to TRBJ1-2, with D maybe TRBD1 (5 bases). Germline V gives CDR1 SNHLY, CDR2 FYNNEI. V shed 7 bases and J shed 5 bases, with 17 bases lying between them. The CDR3 totals 14 residues. This CDR3 reads CASTKKAGLYGYTF. The CDR3 DNA reads TGTGCCAGCACTAAGAAGGCGGGACTGTATGGCTACACCTTC.

This clonotype was picked up a small number of times. The chain recombines TRBV21-1 with TRBJ2-7; the table's D call, TRBD1, has no DNA check behind it. TRBV21-1 is deemed a pseudogene. The length of the CDR3 is 16 residues. CDR3 sequence reads: CASSPSGTVQVYEQYV. CDR3 in DNA: TGTGCCAGCAGCCCCTCCGGGACAGTCCAAGTCTACGAGCAGTACGTC.

This sequence joins TRBV29-1 and TRBJ1-1; D uncertain. V lost 3 bases, J lost 4 bases, and 12 bases lay in between. Germline V gene data show CDR1 as SQVTM and CDR2 as ANQGSEA. The CDR3 has 13 residues. The CDR3 DNA reads TGCAGCGTTGACCTGATCAGTGGCACTGAAGCTTTCTTT. Translated, it gives CSVDLISGTEAFF. Full variable domain (outside the CDR3, taken from reference TRBV29-1 and TRBJ1-1): SAVISQKPSRDICQRGTSLTIQCQVDSQVTMMFWYRQQPGQSLTLIATANQGSEATYESGFVIDKFPISRPNLTFSTLTVSNMSPEDSSIYLCSVDLISGTEAFFGQGTRLTVV.

In its sample, this clonotype was seen a few times. The limits of the CDR3 on the DNA are not certain, so only TCRdb's listed CDR3 is given. The V gene is TRBV5-5, the J gene TRBJ2-1; the table calls TRBD1, which could not be checked here. From germline, CDR1 is SGHKS and CDR2 YYEKEE (reference sequence). The CDR3 region is 16 residues in length, termini included. The CDR3 spells CASSFLAQGFVNEQFF.

V is TRBV20-1 and J is TRBJ1-1; D gene unclear. Trimming took 3 bases from V and 11 from J, leaving 16 bases between them. The CDR3 is made up of 12 amino acids. Germline V CDR1 and CDR2: DFQATT, SNEGSKA (reference sequence). The CDR3 sequence is CSASNGPVPAFF. CDR3 coding DNA: TGCAGTGCTAGCAATGGACCAGTTCCGGCTTTCTTT.

This clonotype was seen ten or more times. This sequence joins TRBV5-6 and TRBJ2-1; maybe TRBD2 (5 bases). The germline V gene has CDR1 SGHDT and CDR2 YYEEEE. CDR3 length: 15 residues. Trimming took 4 bases from V and 4 from J, leaving 15 bases between them. CDR3 sequence (DNA): TGTGCCAGCAGCCCGGAGGAACGCATTTACAATGAGCAGTTCTTC. Its protein product is CASSPEERIYNEQFF.

CDR3 coding DNA: TGCAGTGCTAAGCGGGGGGCCTACGAGCAGTACGTC. This gives the protein CSAKRGAYEQYV. This chain connects TRBV20-1 to TRBJ2-7, with 9 bases identical to TRBD2. This CDR3 region has 12 residues. Trimming removed 4 bases from V and 2 bases from J; junction bases left unmatched: 0. Per germline, CDR1 DFQATT and CDR2 SNEGSKA (reference sequence).

The table lists this clonotype with a few counts. This chain connects TRBV7-3 to TRBJ2-2; D ambiguous. The CDR3 loop spans 14 amino acids. Germline V gene data show CDR1 as SGHTA and CDR2 as FQGTGA. Trimming pared 3 bases from V and 2 bases from J, leaving 7 bases between. CDR3 amino acids: CASSLNFNTGELFF. For the CDR3, the DNA is TGTGCCAGCAGCTTGAATTTCAACACCGGGGAGCTGTTTTTT.

J is TRBJ2-3 and V is TRBV3-1; TRBD2 is a possible D gene (5 bases). CDR1 and CDR2 (germline): LGHDT, YNNKEL (reference sequence). V was trimmed by 5 bases and J by 12 bases, leaving 24 bases between them. There are 15 residues in the CDR3. CDR3 DNA sequence: TGTGCCAGCAGCGCCCGGCTGAAGGTTGTGGGAGCTCAGTATTTT. Protein sequence: CASSARLKVVGAQYF.

Details on this clonotype: The junction departs from the called germline gene at one end, perhaps through a read error. The chain has TRBV7-9 and TRBJ2-1; D possibly uses TRBD1 or TRBD2 (6 bases each). The CDR3 is 15 residues long. Looked up from germline, CDR1 is SEHNR and CDR2 is FQNEAQ (reference sequence). This chain's CDR3 is CASSPLGGSHNEQFF. The CDR3, as DNA: TGTGCCAGCAGCCCGCTCGGGGGCTCCCACAATGAGCAGTTCTTC.

This clonotype appeared a few times. The chain links TRBV6-2 or TRBV6-3 to TRBJ2-7, with 10 positions matching TRBD1. V was clipped by 5 bases and J by 6 bases; unmatched bases: 7. This CDR3 contains 14 residues. Germline assignment: CDR1 MNHEY and CDR2 SVGEGT. The CDR3 region has the DNA TGTGCCAGCAGTCACTACGGGACAGGGGTCGAGCAGTACGTC. As protein: CASSHYGTGVEQYV.

The sample holds many counts of this clonotype. The chain joins TRBV25-1 to TRBJ1-1; 7 nucleotides line up with TRBD1. Trimming at V came to 7 bases and at J to 9 bases, leaving 5 bases not matched to a gene. This CDR3 region has 11 residues. CDR1 and CDR2 (germline): MGHDK, SYGVNS. The CDR3 DNA reads TGTGCCAGCACCCGGGACAGACAAGCTTTCTTT. Amino acid sequence: CASTRDRQAFF.

As for this clonotype: One junction end disagrees with the germline gene, perhaps due to a read error. This sequence joins TRBV19 and TRBJ2-1, with D tentatively TRBD2 (6 bases). CDR1 LNHDA and CDR2 SQIVND come from the germline V gene (reference sequence). The CDR3 loop spans 15 amino acids. The CDR3 sequence: CASSMGGRSYNEQFF. The CDR3, as DNA: TGTGCCAGCAGTATGGGGGGTCGGTCCTACAATGAGCAGTTCTTC.

This clonotype occurred a few times. This chain joins TRBV15 and TRBJ2-1, with no clear D. Germline V gene sequence: CDR1 LNHNV, CDR2 YYDKDF (reference sequence). The CDR3 consists of 17 residues. V shed 2 bases and J shed 2 bases, with 16 bases lying between them. The CDR3 nucleotides are TGTGCCACCAGCAGACCCACGGCAGCCCCCCCCTACAATGAGCAGTTCTTC. Encoded protein: CATSRPTAAPPYNEQFF.

This clonotype appeared a few times. CDR3 nucleotides: TGTGCCAGCAGCTTAGCGGGCAAGAAGGGTCACGGCTACACCTTC. Protein sequence: CASSLAGKKGHGYTF. The chain carries TRBV7-9 and TRBJ1-2, with D unclear. The germline gives CDR1 SEHNR, CDR2 FQNEAQ (reference sequence). With 0 bases removed from V and 8 bases from J, the gap between germline ends came to 16 bases. The CDR3 covers 15 residues.

V gene TRBV5-4 combines with J gene TRBJ2-2, with 8 bases matching TRBD1. Germline loops: CDR1 SGHNT, CDR2 YYREEE (reference sequence). The CDR3 totals 15 residues. Trimming cost V 4 bases and J 2 bases; bases outside gene matches: 4. CDR3 residues: CASSLQGANTGELFF. In nucleotides, the CDR3 is TGTGCCAGCAGCCTTCAGGGGGCTAACACCGGGGAGCTGTTTTTT.

There are many counts of this clonotype. This CDR3 is CASWGQFTDTQYF. CDR3 sequence (DNA): TGTGCCAGCTGGGGACAGTTCACAGATACGCAGTATTTT. The rearrangement joins TRBV6-5 to TRBJ2-3, with 7 bases identical to TRBD1. Losses at the gene ends were 8 bases for V and 2 bases for J; bases not matched to a gene: 4. The CDR3 runs to 13 residues. Looked up from germline, CDR1 is MNHEY and CDR2 is SVGAGI.

The chain has TRBV3-1 and TRBJ2-3; 10 nucleotides match TRBD2. The junction had 19 bases not matched to a gene; V was cut back by 4 bases and J by 6 bases. This CDR3 is built from 19 residues. Germline V CDR1 and CDR2: LGHDT, YNNKEL (reference sequence). CDR3 DNA sequence: TGTGCCAGCAGCCCGCTTTCGCGGACTAGCGGACCAGAGGGGGATACGCAGTATTTT. This sequence encodes CASSPLSRTSGPEGDTQYF.

This clonotype has only a few counts. The genes are TRBV6-1 and TRBJ2-3, with TRBD1 identical over 7 bases. Germline V lookup: CDR1 MNHNS, CDR2 SASEGT. The CDR3 contains 15 residues. Unmatched junction bases numbered 6, after V lost 4 bases and J lost 2 bases. The CDR3 DNA sequence: TGTGCCAGCAGTGGAAGGGGGCGCGACACAGATACGCAGTATTTT. Its protein is CASSGRGRDTDTQYF.

This clonotype was observed a few times. V gene TRBV12-3 or TRBV12-4 combines with J gene TRBJ2-5; 11 bases are shared with TRBD2. Trimming took 3 bases from V and 3 from J; bases not matched to a gene: 3. The CDR3 extends over 15 amino acids. DNA for the CDR3: TGTGCCAGCAGTTTCGGGACTAGCGGTAAAGAGACCCAGTACTTC. Amino acid sequence: CASSFGTSGKETQYF.

The table lists this clonotype with a few counts. This rearrangement joins TRBV12-3 or TRBV12-4 to TRBJ2-2, with D tentatively TRBD1 (5 bases). The CDR3 loop spans 13 amino acids. Deletions cut 6 bases from V and 6 bases from J, with 11 bases between. The CDR3 nucleotides are TGTGCCAGCAGGTCAGGGTCCCCCGGGGAGCTGTTTTTT. Translation: CASRSGSPGELFF.

This clonotype was found a few times. The chain uses TRBV5-6 and TRBJ2-7; D is unresolved. V gave up 4 bases and J gave up 0 bases, with 8 bases separating them. The CDR3 extends over 13 amino acids. The germline V gene has CDR1 SGHDT and CDR2 YYEEEE. CDR3: CASSAYSSYEQYV. The CDR3 bases are TGTGCCAGCAGCGCCTACTCCTCCTACGAGCAGTACGTC.

This chain connects TRBV6-4 to TRBJ2-2; no definite D call. Germline CDR1 MRHNA, CDR2 SNTAGT. Trimming shortened V by 2 bases and J by 2 bases, and 3 bases separated the two germline ends. CDR3 length: 13 residues. The CDR3 is CASSDTNTGELFF. The CDR3 DNA is TGTGCCAGCAGTGACACCAACACCGGGGAGCTGTTTTTT.